The sequence of this T cell receptor beta chain was determined in a study of blood T cell repertoires in COVID-19 (dated by TCRdb to 2020 to 2022). Study-wide context: Samples from collaborators originated in the United States, Italy and Spain and spanned both the acute and convalescent phases of COVID-19. The prospective study material was composed of cDNA or gDNA derived from T cells, B-cell-depleted T cells, or PBMCs. Subjects who had been exposed to COVID-19, were actively infected with it, or had recovered from it provided the deeply sampled blood TCRbeta repertoires that made up the dataset. The repertoires were released in a freely available public database intended as a resource for research on the immune response to SARS-CoV-2. The samples were drawn from the first 160 participants of the ongoing ImmuneRACE study and from 1,200 or so subjects provided by 6 global collaborators. Sample metadata almost always included a de-identified subject ID, COVID-19 status, age in years and sex. Where available, HLA class I and class II types were taken from metadata supplied by the sample provider and were not determined by assay-based typing. The paper as a whole reports these results and caveats: The amount of clinical and demographic metadata varied by source and participant and was provided uncurated.

The immunoSEQ Assay, a bias-controlled multiplex PCR, was used to amplify TCRbeta CDR3 regions from genomic DNA. The original methods were these. The number of nucleated cells in each sample was estimated from the amplification of reference gene primers within the assay. Sequence reads were collapsed and filtered to measure the absolute abundance of every unique TCRbeta CDR3 rearrangement. For each sample, productive Simpson clonality was calculated by taking the square root of Simpson's diversity index across productive rearrangements. The source is immuneACCESS, and TCRdb retained only in-frame sequences with V and J called. Part of the clones is not carried over; for the studies checked, unresolved V genes explain less than half of this, and the remainder is unexplained. Clonal size and the V and J genes are those of that table, whereas D and trimming came from the DNA. This sample holds about 150,000 clones; 80% were observed only once. The ten largest clones represent approximately 5% of the sample.

Comment on this clone: Its antigen is currently not known. Base qualities are not at hand, and no much larger clone is one base apart.

Each collaborating institution followed its own protocols to collect whole blood in K2EDTA tubes. For TCRbeta analysis, collaborator samples were shipped as frozen whole blood, as isolated PBMCs, or as DNA extracted from either sample type. What was sequenced was peripheral blood. This receptor was identified in a woman in her 50s with acute or convalescent COVID-19.

The DNA sequence is as follows: TGCGCCAGCAGCTTGGCCGCGACAGGGGCCTATGGCTACACCTTC. It translates as CASSLAATGAYGYTF. The V gene is TRBV5-1 and the J gene is TRBJ1-2; 8 bases in the middle match TRBD1. Germline trimming: 0 bases from V, 4 bases from J; junction bases outside gene matches: 5. For CDR1 and CDR2, the germline V gene lists SGHRS and YFSETQ. The CDR3, cysteine through phenylalanine, is 15 amino acids long. Of the read, only the CDR3 DNA is kept; its 45 bases are in frame from base 1.